This TCR beta chain was profiled in a study of T cell clonotyping in hematopoietic cell transplantation. CDR1 MGHDK and CDR2 SYGVNS come from the germline V gene. Trimming removed 4 bases at V and 5 bases at J, with 6 bases between. The CDR3 sequence is 11 residues long. Clones were sequenced by immunoSEQ multiplex PCR, and TCRdb holds only the in-frame ones, with some missing. This table holds about 12,000 clones, about 86% found once. The input for sequencing was PBMCs, taken 100 days after allogeneic stem cell transplant. This clonotype was sampled from a female patient between 40 and 50 years old who had an allogeneic stem cell transplant from a related donor, so T cells may come from the graft donor. Some clones in this sample may be carry-over from other donors' samples. The V call is TRBV25-1, the J call TRBJ2-7, with D unclear. The CDR3 spells CASSGFHEQYF. The CDR3 DNA follows: TGTGCCAGCAGTGGGTTCCACGAGCAGTACTTC.